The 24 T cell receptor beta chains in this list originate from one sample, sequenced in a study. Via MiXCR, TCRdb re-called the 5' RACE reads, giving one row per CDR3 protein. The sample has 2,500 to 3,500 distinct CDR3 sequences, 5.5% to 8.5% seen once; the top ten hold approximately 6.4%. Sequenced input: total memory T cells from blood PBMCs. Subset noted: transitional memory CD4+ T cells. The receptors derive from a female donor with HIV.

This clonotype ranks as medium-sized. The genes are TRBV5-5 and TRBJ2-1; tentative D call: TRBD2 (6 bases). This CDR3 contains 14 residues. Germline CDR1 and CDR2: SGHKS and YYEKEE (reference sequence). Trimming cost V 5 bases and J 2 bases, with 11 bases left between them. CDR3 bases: TGTGCCAGCAGGCCGGGACTCACCTACAATGAGCAGTTCTTC. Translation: CASRPGLTYNEQFF.

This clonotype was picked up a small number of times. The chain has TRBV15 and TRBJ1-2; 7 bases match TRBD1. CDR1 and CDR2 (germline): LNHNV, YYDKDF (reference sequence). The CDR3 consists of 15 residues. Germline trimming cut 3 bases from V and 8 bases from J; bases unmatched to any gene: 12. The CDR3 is CATSRATGSLSGYTF. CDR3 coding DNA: TGTGCCACCAGCAGGGCGACAGGGTCCCTTTCGGGCTACACCTTC.

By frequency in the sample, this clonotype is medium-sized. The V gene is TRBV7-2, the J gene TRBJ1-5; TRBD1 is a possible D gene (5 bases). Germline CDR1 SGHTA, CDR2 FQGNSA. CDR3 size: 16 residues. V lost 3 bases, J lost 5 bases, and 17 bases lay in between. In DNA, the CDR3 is TGTGCCAGCAGCTTTGGGGGGGTTCTAAGGGATCAGCCCCAGCATTTT. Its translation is CASSFGGVLRDQPQHF.

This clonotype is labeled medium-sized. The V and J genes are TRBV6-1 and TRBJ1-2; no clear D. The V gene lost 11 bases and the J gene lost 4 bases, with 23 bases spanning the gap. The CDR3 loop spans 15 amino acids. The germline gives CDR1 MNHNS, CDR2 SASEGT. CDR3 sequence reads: CALLVDLGFLYGYTF. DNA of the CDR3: TGTGCCCTCCTGGTCGATCTGGGTTTCCTCTATGGCTACACCTTC.

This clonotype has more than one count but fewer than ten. CDR3 in amino acids: CASSEQAVEAFF. The CDR3, as DNA: TGTGCCAGCAGTGAGCAGGCGGTTGAAGCTTTCTTT. The V gene is TRBV6-1, the J gene TRBJ1-1; D uncertain. V was pared by 3 bases and J by 7 bases, with 9 bases between. The CDR3 has 12 amino acids. Per germline, CDR1 MNHNS and CDR2 SASEGT.

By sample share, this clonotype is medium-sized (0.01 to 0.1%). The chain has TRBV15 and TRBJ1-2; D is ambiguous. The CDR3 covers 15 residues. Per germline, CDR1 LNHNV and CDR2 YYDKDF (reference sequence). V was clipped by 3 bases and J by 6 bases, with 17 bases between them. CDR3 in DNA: TGTGCCACCAGCAGTGCTTTGCCTTTTTGGAATGGCTACACCTTC. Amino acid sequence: CATSSALPFWNGYTF. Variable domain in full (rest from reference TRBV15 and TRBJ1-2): DAMVIQNPRYQVTQFGKPVTLSCSQTLNHNVMYWYQQKSSQAPKLLFHYYDKDFNNEADTPDNFQSRRPNTSFCFLDIRSPGLGDTAMYLCATSSALPFWNGYTFGSGTRLTVV.

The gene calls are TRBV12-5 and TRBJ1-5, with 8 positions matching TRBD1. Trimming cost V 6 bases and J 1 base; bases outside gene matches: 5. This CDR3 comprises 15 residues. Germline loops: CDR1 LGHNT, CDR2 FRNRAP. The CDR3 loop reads CASGWTGPSNQPQHF. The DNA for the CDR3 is TGTGCTAGTGGATGGACAGGGCCCAGCAATCAGCCCCAGCATTTT. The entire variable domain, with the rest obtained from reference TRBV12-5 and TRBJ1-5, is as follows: DARVTQTPRHKVTEMGQEVTMRCQPILGHNTVFWYRQTMMQGLELLAYFRNRAPLDDSGMPKDRFSAEMPDATLATLKIQPSEPRDSAVYFCASGWTGPSNQPQHFGDGTRLSIL.

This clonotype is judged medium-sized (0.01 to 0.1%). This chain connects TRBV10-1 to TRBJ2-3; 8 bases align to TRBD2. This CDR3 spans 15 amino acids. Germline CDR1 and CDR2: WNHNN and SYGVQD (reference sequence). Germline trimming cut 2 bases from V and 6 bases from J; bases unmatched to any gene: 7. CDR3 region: CASSEDGRGVDTQYF. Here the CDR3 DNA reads TGCGCCAGCAGTGAGGACGGGAGGGGTGTTGATACGCAGTATTTT.

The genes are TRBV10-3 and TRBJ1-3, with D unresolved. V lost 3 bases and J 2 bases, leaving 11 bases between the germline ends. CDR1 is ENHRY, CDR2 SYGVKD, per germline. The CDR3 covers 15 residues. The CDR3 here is CAISDNSVTGNTIYF. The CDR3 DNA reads TGTGCCATCAGTGATAACTCGGTAACTGGAAACACCATATATTTT.

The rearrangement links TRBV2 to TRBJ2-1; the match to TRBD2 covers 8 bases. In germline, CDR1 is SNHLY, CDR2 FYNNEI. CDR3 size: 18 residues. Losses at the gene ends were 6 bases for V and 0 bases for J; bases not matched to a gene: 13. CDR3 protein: CASRQAGVLLSSYNEQFF. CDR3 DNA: TGTGCCAGCAGACAAGCGGGGGTACTTCTGAGCTCCTACAATGAGCAGTTCTTC.

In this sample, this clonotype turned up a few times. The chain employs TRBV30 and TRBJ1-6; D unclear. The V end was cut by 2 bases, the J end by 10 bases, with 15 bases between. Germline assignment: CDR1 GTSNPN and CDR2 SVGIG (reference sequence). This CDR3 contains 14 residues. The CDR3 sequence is CAWSIGPEGSPLHF. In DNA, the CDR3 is TGTGCCTGGAGTATAGGTCCGGAAGGCTCACCCCTCCACTTT.

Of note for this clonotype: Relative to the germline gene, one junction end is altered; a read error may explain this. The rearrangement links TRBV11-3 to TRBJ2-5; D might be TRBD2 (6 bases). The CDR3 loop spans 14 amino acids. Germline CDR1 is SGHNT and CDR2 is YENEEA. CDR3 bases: TGTGCCAACAGCTTAGGCGGGGCCGAAGAGACCCAGTACTTC. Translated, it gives CANSLGGAEETQYF.

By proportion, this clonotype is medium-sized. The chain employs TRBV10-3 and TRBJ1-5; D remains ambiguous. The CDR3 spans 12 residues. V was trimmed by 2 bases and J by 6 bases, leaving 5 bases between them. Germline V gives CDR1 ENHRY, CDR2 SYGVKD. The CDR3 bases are TGTGCCATCAGTGAGCATGTTCAGCCCCAGCATTTT. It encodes CAISEHVQPQHF.

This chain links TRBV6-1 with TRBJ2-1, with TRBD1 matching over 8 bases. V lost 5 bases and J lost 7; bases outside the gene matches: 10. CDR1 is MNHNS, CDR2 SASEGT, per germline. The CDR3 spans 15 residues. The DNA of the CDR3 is TGTGCCAGCAGTCCCGGGACAGGTCTCCCTAATGAGCAGTTCTTC. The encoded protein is CASSPGTGLPNEQFF.

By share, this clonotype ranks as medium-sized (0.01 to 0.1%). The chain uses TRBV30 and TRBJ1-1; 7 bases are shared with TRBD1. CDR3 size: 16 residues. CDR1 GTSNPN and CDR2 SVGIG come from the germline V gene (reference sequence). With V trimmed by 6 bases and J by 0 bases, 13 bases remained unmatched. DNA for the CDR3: TGTGCCTGTAGGAAGACAGGGAATACCATGAACACTGAAGCTTTCTTT. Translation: CACRKTGNTMNTEAFF. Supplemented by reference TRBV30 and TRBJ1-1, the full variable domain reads SQTIHQWPATLVQPVGSPLSLECTVEGTSNPNLYWYRQAAGRGLQLLFYSVGIGQISSEVPQNLSASRPQDRQFILSSKKLLLSDSGFYLCACRKTGNTMNTEAFFGQGTRLTVV.

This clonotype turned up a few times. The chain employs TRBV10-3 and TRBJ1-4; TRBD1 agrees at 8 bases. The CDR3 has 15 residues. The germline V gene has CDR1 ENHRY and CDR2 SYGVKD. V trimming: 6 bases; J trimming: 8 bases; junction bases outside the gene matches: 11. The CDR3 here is CAISRGQGEGEKLFF. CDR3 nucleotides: TGTGCCATCAGCCGCGGACAGGGAGAAGGGGAAAAACTGTTTTTT.

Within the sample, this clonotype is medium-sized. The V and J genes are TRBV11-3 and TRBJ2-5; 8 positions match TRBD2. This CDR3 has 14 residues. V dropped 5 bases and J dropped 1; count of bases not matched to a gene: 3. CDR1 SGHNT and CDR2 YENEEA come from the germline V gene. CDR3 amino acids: CASSRAGAQETQYF. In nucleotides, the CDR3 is TGTGCCAGCAGCCGAGCGGGGGCCCAAGAGACCCAGTACTTC.

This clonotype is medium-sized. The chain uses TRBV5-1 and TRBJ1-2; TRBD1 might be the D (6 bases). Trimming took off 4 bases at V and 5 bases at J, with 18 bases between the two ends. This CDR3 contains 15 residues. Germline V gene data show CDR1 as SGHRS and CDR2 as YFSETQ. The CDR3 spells CASSLTYRVLYGYTF. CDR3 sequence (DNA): TGCGCCAGCAGCCTTACCTACAGGGTCCTTTATGGCTACACCTTC. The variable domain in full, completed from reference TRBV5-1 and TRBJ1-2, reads KAGVTQTPRYLIKTRGQQVTLSCSPISGHRSVSWYQQTPGQGLQFLFEYFSETQRNKGNFPGRFSGRQFSNSRSEMNVSTLELGDSALYLCASSLTYRVLYGYTFGSGTRLTVV.

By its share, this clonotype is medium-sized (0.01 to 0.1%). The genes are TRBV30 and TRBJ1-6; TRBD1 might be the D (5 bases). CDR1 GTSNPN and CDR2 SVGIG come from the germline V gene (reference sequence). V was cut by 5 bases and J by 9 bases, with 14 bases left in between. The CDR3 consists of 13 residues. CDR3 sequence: CAWGQGVGSPLHF. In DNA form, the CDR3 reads TGTGCCTGGGGGCAGGGTGTGGGTTCACCCCTCCACTTT.

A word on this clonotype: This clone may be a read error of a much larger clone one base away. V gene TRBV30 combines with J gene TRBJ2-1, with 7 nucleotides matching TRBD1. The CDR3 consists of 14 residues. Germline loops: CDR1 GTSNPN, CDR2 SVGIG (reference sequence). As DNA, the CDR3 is TGTGCCTGGAGGAGAGGGGGCCTTTACAATAAGCAGTTCTTC. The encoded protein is CAWRRGGLYNKQFF.

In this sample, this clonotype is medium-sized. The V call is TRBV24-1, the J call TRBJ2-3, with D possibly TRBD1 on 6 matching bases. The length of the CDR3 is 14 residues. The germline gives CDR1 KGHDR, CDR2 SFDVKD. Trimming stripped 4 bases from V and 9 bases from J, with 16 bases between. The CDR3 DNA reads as TGTGCCACCAGTGACCGTAGGACAGTCCAAACGCAGTATTTT. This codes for CATSDRRTVQTQYF.

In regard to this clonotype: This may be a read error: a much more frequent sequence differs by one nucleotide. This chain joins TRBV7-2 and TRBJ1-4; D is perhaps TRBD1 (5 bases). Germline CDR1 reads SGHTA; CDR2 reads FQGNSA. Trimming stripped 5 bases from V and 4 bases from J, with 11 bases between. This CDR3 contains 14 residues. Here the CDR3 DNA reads TGTGCCAGCAGCGTACACAGGTTTAATGAAAAACTGTTTTTT. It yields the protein CASSVHRFNEKLFF.

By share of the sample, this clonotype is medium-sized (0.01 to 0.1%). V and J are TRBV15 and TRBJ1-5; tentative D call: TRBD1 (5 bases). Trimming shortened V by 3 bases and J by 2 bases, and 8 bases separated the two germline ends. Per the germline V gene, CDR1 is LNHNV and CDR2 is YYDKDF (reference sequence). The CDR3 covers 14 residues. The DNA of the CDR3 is TGTGCCACCAGCAGTGAAGGGGGCAATCAGCCCCAGCATTTT. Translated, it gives CATSSEGGNQPQHF.

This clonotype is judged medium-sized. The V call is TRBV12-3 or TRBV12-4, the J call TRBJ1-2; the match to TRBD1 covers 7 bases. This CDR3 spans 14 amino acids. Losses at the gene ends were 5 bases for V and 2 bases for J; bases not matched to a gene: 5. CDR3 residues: CASSQGVSNYGYTF. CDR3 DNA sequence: TGTGCCAGCAGTCAGGGGGTTTCGAACTATGGCTACACCTTC.